The clone carrying this T cell receptor (beta chain) was recorded a few times. The CDR3 spans 18 residues. CDR1 and CDR2 from the germline V gene are SNHLY and FYNNEI. V gave up 6 bases and J gave up 0 bases, with 21 bases separating them. In the original workflow: Amplification with reference gene primers provided the estimates of nucleated cell counts. Using immunoSEQ multiplex PCR, the repertoire was profiled, and TCRdb retains in-frame clones only, with some absent. The V and J calls and clone size are taken from that table; D and trimming were inferred from the DNA. The sample contains fewer than 150,000 clones, about 83% of which appear only once. These data belong to a study of blood T cell repertoires in COVID-19. Study-wide context: Donors in the United States, Italy and Spain gave samples during acute or convalescent COVID-19. Sources were T cells, B-cell-depleted T cells, or PBMCs; the material itself was cDNA or gDNA.

The TCR was taken from a human donor in a cohort sampled during active COVID-19. This chain joins TRBV2 and TRBJ1-3, with D unclear. Sequencing was done on a sample of peripheral blood. The chain's CDR3 is CASSQSFTKFSSGNTIYF. The CDR3 DNA reads as TGTGCCAGCAGCCAGTCATTTACAAAATTCAGCTCTGGAAACACCATATATTTT.